Described below is a single TCR beta chain sequence and its context. What it binds is not known. The CDR3 covers 16 residues. Germline V lookup: CDR1 SGHTA, CDR2 FQGNSA. With 1 base clipped from V and 6 bases from J, the junction kept 11 bases outside the gene matches. Full-length variable regions came from constant-region reverse primers plus semi-nested Nested Universal Primer A PCR. From the 5' RACE reads, TCRdb called clonotypes with MiXCR, one entry per CDR3 protein. The sample includes 9,500 to 15,000 distinct CDR3 sequences, roughly 51% of them seen just once. Findings and caveats of the study: Tumor-infiltrating Treg TCR alpha and beta sequences overlapped most with tumor naive CD4+ T cells, then blood naive. Tumor memory CD4+ T cell TCR gene usage clustered with blood and lymph node memory CD4+ cells and lymph node naive CD4+ cells. The larger-cohort validation was restricted to a single TCR beta V-J rearrangement rather than whole repertoires.

Cells sorted as Tregs were CD4+, CD25+ and CD127-/low. The sample consisted of tumor-infiltrating Tregs sorted from the breast tumor. This sequence originates from a female donor with breast cancer. The chain is built from TRBV7-2 and TRBJ2-7, with 8 bases matching TRBD2. CDR3 DNA sequence: TGTGCCAGCAGCTTAGAGACTAGCGTACATCTCCCCGAGCAGTACTTC. It is translated as CASSLETSVHLPEQYF.